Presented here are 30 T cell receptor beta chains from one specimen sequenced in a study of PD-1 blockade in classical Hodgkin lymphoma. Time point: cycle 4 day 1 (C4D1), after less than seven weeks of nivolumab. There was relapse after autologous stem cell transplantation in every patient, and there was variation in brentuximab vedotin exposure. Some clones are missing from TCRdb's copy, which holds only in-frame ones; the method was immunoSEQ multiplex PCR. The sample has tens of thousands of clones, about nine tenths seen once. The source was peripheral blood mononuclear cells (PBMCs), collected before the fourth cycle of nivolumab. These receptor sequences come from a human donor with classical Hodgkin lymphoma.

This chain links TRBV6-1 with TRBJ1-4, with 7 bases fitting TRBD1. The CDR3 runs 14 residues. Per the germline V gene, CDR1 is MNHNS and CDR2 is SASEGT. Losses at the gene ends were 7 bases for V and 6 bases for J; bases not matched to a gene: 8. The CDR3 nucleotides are TGTGCCAGCAACGAGGGGGCCGGGCATGAAAAACTGTTTTTT. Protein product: CASNEGAGHEKLFF.

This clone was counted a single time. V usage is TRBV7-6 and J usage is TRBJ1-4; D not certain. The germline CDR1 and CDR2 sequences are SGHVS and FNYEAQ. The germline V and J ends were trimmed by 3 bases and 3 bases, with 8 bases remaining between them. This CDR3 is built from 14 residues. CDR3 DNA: TGTGCCAGCAGCTTCAGCGGCGCTAATGAAAAACTGTTTTTT. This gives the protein CASSFSGANEKLFF.

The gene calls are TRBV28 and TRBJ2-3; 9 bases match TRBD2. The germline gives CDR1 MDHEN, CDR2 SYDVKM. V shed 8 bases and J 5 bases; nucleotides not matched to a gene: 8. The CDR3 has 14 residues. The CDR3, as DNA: TGTGCCAGCTGCCGCGGGGGGGCCATAGATACGCAGTATTTT. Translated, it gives CASCRGGAIDTQYF.

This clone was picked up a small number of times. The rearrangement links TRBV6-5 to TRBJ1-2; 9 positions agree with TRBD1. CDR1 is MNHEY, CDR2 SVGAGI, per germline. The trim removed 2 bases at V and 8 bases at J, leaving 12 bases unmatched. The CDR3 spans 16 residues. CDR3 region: CASSYRLTGGVGGYTF. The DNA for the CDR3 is TGTGCCAGCAGTTACCGGCTAACAGGGGGCGTTGGGGGCTACACCTTC.

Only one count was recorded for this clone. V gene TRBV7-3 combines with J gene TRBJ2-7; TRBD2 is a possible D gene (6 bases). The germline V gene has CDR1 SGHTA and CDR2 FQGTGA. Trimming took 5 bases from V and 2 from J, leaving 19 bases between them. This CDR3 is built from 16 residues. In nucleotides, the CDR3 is TGTGCCAGCAGCCCGGACTCGCGGGGCGATGCCTACGAGCAGTACTTC. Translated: CASSPDSRGDAYEQYF.

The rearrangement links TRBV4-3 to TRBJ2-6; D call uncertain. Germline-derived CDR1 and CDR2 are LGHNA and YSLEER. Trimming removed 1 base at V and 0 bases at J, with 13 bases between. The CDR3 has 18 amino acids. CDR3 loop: CASSQVNDILSGANVLTF. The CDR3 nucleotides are TGCGCCAGCAGCCAAGTCAATGACATCCTCTCTGGGGCCAACGTCCTGACTTTC.

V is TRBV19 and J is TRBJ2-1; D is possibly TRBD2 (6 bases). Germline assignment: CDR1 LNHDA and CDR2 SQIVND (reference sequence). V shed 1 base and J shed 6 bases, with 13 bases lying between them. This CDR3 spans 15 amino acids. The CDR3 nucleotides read TGTGCCAGTAGTATAGTTGGGGGGTCTGCCAATGAGCAGTTCTTC. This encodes CASSIVGGSANEQFF.

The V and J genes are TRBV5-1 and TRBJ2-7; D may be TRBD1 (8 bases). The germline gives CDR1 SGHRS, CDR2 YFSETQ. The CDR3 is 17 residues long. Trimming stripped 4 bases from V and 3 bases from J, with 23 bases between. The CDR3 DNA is TGCGCCAGCAGCCCGGGAGGTGGACAGGGAGACGTCTACGAGCAGTACTTC. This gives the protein CASSPGGGQGDVYEQYF.

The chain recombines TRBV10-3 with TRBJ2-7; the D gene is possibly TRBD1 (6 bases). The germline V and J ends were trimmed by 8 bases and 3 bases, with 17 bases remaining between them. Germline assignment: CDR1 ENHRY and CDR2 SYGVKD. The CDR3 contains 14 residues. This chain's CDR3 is CAIAEGDALYEQYF. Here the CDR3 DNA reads TGTGCCATCGCCGAGGGGGACGCCCTCTACGAGCAGTACTTC.

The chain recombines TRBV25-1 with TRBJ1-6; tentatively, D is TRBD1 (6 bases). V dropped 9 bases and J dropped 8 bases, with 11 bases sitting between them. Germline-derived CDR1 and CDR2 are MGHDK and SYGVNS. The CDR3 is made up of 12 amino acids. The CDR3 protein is CASRQADSPLHF. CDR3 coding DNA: TGTGCCAGTCGACAGGCCGATTCACCCCTCCACTTT.

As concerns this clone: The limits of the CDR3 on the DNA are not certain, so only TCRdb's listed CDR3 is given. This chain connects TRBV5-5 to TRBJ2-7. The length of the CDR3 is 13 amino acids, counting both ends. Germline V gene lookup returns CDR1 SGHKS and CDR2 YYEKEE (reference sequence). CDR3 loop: CASSWGLGTPPAF.

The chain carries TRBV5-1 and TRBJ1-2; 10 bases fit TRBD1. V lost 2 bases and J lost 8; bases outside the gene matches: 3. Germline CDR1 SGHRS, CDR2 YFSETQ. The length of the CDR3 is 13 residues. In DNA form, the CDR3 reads TGCGCCAGCAGCTTATTGACAGGGGGCGGCTACACCTTC. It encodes CASSLLTGGGYTF.

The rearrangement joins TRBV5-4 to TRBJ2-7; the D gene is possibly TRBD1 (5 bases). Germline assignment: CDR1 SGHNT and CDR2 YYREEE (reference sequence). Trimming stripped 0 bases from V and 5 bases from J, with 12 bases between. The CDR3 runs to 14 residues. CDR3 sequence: CASSLGGGNNEQYF. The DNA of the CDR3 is TGTGCCAGCAGCTTGGGGGGCGGCAACAACGAGCAGTACTTC.

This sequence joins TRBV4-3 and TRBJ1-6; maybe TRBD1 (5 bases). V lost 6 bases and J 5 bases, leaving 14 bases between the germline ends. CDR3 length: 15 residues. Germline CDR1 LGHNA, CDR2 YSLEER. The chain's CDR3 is CASSKAGTNNSPLHF. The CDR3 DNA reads TGCGCCAGCAGTAAAGCCGGGACGAATAATTCACCCCTCCACTTT.

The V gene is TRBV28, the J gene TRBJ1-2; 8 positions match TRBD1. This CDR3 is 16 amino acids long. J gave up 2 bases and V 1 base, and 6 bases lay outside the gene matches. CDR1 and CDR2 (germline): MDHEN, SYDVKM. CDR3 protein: CASSLFQGAQNYGYTF. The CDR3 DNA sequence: TGTGCCAGCAGTTTATTTCAGGGGGCACAGAACTATGGCTACACCTTC.

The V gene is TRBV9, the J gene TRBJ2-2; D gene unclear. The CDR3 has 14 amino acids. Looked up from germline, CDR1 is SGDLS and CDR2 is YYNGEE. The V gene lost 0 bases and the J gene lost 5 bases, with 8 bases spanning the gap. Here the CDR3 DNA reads TGTGCCAGCAGCGTAGCTGGCGTAACCGGGGAGCTGTTTTTT. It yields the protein CASSVAGVTGELFF.

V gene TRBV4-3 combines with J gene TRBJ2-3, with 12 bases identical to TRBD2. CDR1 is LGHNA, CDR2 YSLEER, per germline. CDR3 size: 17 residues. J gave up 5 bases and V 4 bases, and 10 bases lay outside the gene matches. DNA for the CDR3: TGCGCCAGCAGCCGTTACCCTAGCGGGGGGGCCCAAGATACGCAGTATTTT. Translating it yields CASSRYPSGGAQDTQYF.

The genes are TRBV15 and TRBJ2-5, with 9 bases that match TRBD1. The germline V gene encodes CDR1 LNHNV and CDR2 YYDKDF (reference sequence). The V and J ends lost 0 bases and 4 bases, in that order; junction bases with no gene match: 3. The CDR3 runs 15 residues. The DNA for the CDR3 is TGTGCCACCAGCAGAGATTGGACAGGGGCAGAGACCCAGTACTTC. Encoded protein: CATSRDWTGAETQYF. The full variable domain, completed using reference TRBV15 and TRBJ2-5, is DAMVIQNPRYQVTQFGKPVTLSCSQTLNHNVMYWYQQKSSQAPKLLFHYYDKDFNNEADTPDNFQSRRPNTSFCFLDIRSPGLGDTAMYLCATSRDWTGAETQYFGPGTRLLVL.

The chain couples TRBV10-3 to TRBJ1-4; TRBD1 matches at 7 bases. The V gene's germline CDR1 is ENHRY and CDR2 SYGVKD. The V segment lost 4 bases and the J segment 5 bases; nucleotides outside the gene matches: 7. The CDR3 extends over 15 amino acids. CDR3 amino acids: CAISADRAGNEKLFF. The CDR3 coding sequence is TGTGCCATCAGTGCCGACAGGGCCGGGAATGAAAAACTGTTTTTT.

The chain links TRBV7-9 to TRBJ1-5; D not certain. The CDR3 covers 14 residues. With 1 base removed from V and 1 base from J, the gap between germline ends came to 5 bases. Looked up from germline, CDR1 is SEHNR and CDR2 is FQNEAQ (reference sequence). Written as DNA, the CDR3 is TGTGCCAGCAGCTTAGTTGGCAGCAATCAGCCCCAGCATTTT. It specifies CASSLVGSNQPQHF.

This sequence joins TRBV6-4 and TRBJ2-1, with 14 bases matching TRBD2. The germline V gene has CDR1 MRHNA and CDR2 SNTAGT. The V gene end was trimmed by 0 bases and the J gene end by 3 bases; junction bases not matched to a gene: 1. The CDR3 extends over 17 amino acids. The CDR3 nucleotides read TGTGCCAGCAGTGACTCGACTAGCGGGGGGGACTACAATGAGCAGTTCTTC. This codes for CASSDSTSGGDYNEQFF.

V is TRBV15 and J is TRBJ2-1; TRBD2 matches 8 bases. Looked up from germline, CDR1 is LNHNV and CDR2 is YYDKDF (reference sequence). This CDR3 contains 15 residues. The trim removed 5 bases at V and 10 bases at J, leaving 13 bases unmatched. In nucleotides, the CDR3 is TGTGCCACCAGCTTAACACCTAGCGGGTTCTCCGAGCAGTTCTTC. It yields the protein CATSLTPSGFSEQFF.

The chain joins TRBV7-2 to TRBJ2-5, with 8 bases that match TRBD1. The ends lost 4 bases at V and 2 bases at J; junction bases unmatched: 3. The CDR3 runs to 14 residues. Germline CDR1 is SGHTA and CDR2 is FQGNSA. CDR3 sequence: CASSSGGLQETQYF. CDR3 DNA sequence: TGTGCCAGCAGCTCAGGGGGCCTGCAAGAGACCCAGTACTTC.

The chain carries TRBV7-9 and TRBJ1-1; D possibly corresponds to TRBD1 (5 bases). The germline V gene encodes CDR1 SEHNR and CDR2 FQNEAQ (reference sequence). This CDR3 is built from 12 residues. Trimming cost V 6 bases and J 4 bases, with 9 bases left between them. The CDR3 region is CASSPGGTEAFF. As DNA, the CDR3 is TGTGCCAGCAGTCCGGGGGGCACTGAAGCTTTCTTT.

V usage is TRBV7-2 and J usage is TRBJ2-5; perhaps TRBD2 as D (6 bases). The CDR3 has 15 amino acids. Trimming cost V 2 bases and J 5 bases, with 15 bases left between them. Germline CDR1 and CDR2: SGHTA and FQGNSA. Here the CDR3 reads CASSLPAGTGETQYF. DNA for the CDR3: TGTGCCAGCAGCTTACCAGCCGGGACTGGGGAGACCCAGTACTTC.

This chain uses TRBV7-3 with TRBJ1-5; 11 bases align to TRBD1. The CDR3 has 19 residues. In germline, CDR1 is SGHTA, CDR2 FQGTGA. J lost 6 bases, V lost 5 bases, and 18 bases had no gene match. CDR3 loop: CASSPLRSGTGGPIQPQHF. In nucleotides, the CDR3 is TGTGCCAGCAGCCCCCTCAGGTCGGGGACAGGGGGGCCTATTCAGCCCCAGCATTTT.

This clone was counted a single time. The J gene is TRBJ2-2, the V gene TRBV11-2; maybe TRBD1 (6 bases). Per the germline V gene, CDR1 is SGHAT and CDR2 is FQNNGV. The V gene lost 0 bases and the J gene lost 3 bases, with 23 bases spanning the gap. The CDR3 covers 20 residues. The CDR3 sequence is CASSLDRYRVRLRDTGELFF. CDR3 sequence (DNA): TGTGCCAGCAGCTTAGATCGGTACAGGGTCAGGCTTCGTGACACCGGGGAGCTGTTTTTT.

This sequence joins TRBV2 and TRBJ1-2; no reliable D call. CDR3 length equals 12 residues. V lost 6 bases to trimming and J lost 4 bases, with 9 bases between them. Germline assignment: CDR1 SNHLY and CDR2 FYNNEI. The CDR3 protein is CASSDGSYGYTF. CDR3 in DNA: TGTGCCAGCAGCGACGGCTCCTATGGCTACACCTTC.

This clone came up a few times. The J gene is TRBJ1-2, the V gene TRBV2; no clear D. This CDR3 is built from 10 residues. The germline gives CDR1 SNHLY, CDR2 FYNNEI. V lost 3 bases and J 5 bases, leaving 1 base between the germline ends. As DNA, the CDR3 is TGTGCCAGCAGTGATTATGGCTACACCTTC. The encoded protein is CASSDYGYTF.

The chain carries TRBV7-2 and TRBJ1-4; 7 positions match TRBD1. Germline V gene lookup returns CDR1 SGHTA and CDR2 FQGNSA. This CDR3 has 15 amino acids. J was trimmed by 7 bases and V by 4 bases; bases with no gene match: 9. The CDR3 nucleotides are TGTGCCAGCAGCTCATACAGACAGGGCAGTGAAAAACTGTTTTTT. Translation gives CASSSYRQGSEKLFF.